Listed here are 32 T cell receptor beta chains from one sample, sequenced in a study of T cells after posttransplantation cyclophosphamide. Assay: immunoSEQ multiplex PCR; the TCRdb copy retains only in-frame clones and omits some. The record shows over 35,000 clones for this sample, with no singletons present. The sequenced sample was PBMCs. These receptor sequences come from a man in his forties in good health, CMV-negative, and a related stem cell transplant donor.

At least ten counts were recorded for this clone. The rearrangement joins TRBV2 to TRBJ2-1; 8 bases line up with TRBD2. The CDR3 contains 15 residues. The trim removed 7 bases at V and 5 bases at J, leaving 10 bases unmatched. CDR1 and CDR2 from the germline V gene are SNHLY and FYNNEI. The CDR3: CASKGAGVEHNEQFF. CDR3 sequence (DNA): TGTGCCAGCAAAGGAGCGGGAGTTGAACACAATGAGCAGTTCTTC. The variable domain in full, with the rest retrieved from reference TRBV2 and TRBJ2-1, is EPEVTQTPSHQVTQMGQEVILRCVPISNHLYFYWYRQILGQKVEFLVSFYNNEISEKSEIFDDQFSVERPDGSNFTLKIRSTKLEDSAMYFCASKGAGVEHNEQFFGPGTRLTVL.

This clone has at least ten counts. The chain recombines TRBV11-3 with TRBJ2-7; perhaps TRBD1 as D (5 bases). The CDR3 runs to 14 residues. Trimming took off 1 base at V and 3 bases at J, with 10 bases between the two ends. Looked up from germline, CDR1 is SGHNT and CDR2 is YENEEA. The CDR3 here is CASSLGQTNYEQYF. The DNA for the CDR3 is TGTGCCAGCAGCTTAGGACAGACAAACTACGAGCAGTACTTC. The full variable domain, completed using reference TRBV11-3 and TRBJ2-7, is EAGVVQSPRYKIIEKKQPVAFWCNPISGHNTLYWYLQNLGQGPELLIRYENEEAVDDSQLPKDRFSAERLKGVDSTLKIQPAELGDSAVYLCASSLGQTNYEQYFGPGTRLTVT.

This clone was seen ten or more times. The chain employs TRBV30 and TRBJ2-3, with 9 bases matching TRBD1. CDR3 length: 13 amino acids. Per the germline V gene, CDR1 is GTSNPN and CDR2 is SVGIG (reference sequence). J lost 3 bases, V lost 8 bases, and 6 bases had no gene match. CDR3 region: CAQQGAGTDTQYF. The DNA of the CDR3 is TGTGCCCAACAGGGGGCTGGGACAGATACGCAGTATTTT.

This clone was detected ten times or more. The chain is built from TRBV7-2 and TRBJ2-5; 7 bases line up with TRBD2. Germline V gene lookup returns CDR1 SGHTA and CDR2 FQGNSA. The CDR3 extends over 15 amino acids. The V gene end was trimmed by 0 bases and the J gene end by 5 bases; junction bases not matched to a gene: 6. The CDR3 loop is CASSLASGSRETQYF. The CDR3, as DNA: TGTGCCAGCAGCTTAGCTAGCGGGTCAAGGGAGACCCAGTACTTC.

This clone was seen at least ten times. The rearrangement uses TRBV7-3 and TRBJ2-1; the match to TRBD1 covers 7 bases. Germline CDR1 reads SGHTA; CDR2 reads FQGTGA. This CDR3 region has 13 residues. Unmatched junction bases numbered 4, after V lost 5 bases and J lost 6 bases. The CDR3: CASSLHRGNEQFF. CDR3 nucleotides: TGTGCCAGCAGCCTCCACAGGGGCAATGAGCAGTTCTTC.

The table lists this clone with many counts. The V call is TRBV30, the J call TRBJ2-1, with 10 bases lining up with TRBD2. The CDR3 has 18 amino acids. V lost 2 bases and J lost 0; bases outside the gene matches: 10. Germline V gene lookup returns CDR1 GTSNPN and CDR2 SVGIG (reference sequence). CDR3 in DNA: TGTGCCTGGAGTCAGGTAGCGGGAGGTCATTACTCCTACAATGAGCAGTTCTTC. This encodes CAWSQVAGGHYSYNEQFF.

The sample holds many counts of this clone. This sequence joins TRBV5-4 and TRBJ2-5; 9 nucleotides agree with TRBD1. The CDR3 runs to 16 residues. With V trimmed by 3 bases and J by 5 bases, 11 bases remained unmatched. From germline, CDR1 is SGHNT and CDR2 YYREEE (reference sequence). The CDR3 is CASSSLTGGTQETQYF. The CDR3 DNA follows: TGTGCCAGCAGCTCGCTGACAGGGGGGACACAGGAGACCCAGTACTTC.

Ten or more counts support this clone. The chain joins TRBV27 to TRBJ2-1, with TRBD2 identical over 8 bases. Trimming removed 6 bases from V and 4 bases from J; junction bases left unmatched: 8. This CDR3 is 15 amino acids long. The V gene's germline CDR1 is MNHEY and CDR2 SMNVEV (reference sequence). The CDR3 coding sequence is TGTGCCAGCAGCGACCGGCTAGCGGGTTACAATGAGCAGTTCTTC. This sequence encodes CASSDRLAGYNEQFF.

There are many counts of this clone. The chain recombines TRBV7-3 with TRBJ2-1; 9 bases match TRBD2. CDR1 and CDR2 (germline): SGHTA, FQGTGA. V shed 2 bases and J 9 bases; nucleotides not matched to a gene: 8. The CDR3 extends over 15 amino acids. This CDR3 reads CASSLGGGGGVEQFF. The CDR3 nucleotides read TGTGCCAGCAGCTTAGGTGGCGGGGGGGGCGTTGAGCAGTTCTTC. Using reference TRBV7-3 and TRBJ2-1 for the parts outside the CDR3, the full variable domain is GAGVSQTPSNKVTEKGKYVELRCDPISGHTALYWYRQSLGQGPEFLIYFQGTGAADDSGLPNDRFFAVRPEGSVSTLKIQRTERGDSAVYLCASSLGGGGGVEQFFGPGTRLTVL.

This clone occurred many times. CDR3 nucleotide sequence: TGTGCCAGCAGCTTGGGCCTATACAGGGTTTTCTATGGCTACACCTTC. Residues: CASSLGLYRVFYGYTF. The gene calls are TRBV5-8 and TRBJ1-2, with TRBD1 as a possible D gene (6 bases). The CDR3 is 16 amino acids. The V gene lost 0 bases and the J gene lost 4 bases, with 16 bases spanning the gap. CDR1 and CDR2 from the germline V gene are SGHTS and YDEGEE.

Many counts were recorded for this clone. This chain connects TRBV6-1 to TRBJ2-2, with D perhaps TRBD2 (5 bases). CDR1 and CDR2 (germline): MNHNS, SASEGT. The CDR3 is made up of 10 amino acids. With 7 bases removed from V and 9 bases from J, the gap between germline ends came to 6 bases. The DNA for the CDR3 is TGTGCCAGCAAGGACTGGGAGCTGTTTTTT. Encoded protein: CASKDWELFF.

This clone showed up many times. This sequence joins TRBV29-1 and TRBJ1-1; the D is unclear. The germline V and J ends were trimmed by 7 bases and 0 bases, with 15 bases remaining between them. This CDR3 has 14 residues. Germline V gene data show CDR1 as SQVTM and CDR2 as ANQGSEA. The CDR3 spells CSANERSLNTEAFF. The CDR3 DNA is TGCAGCGCAAACGAAAGGAGTTTGAACACTGAAGCTTTCTTT.

This clone showed up many times. V usage is TRBV5-4 and J usage is TRBJ1-4; D gene uncertain. The CDR3 covers 15 residues. Trimming removed 3 bases at V and 8 bases at J, with 17 bases between. Germline CDR1 is SGHNT and CDR2 is YYREEE (reference sequence). The CDR3 is CASSSAGSFGEKLFF. CDR3 nucleotides: TGTGCCAGCAGCTCCGCCGGGTCCTTCGGGGAAAAACTGTTTTTT.

This clone was seen a handful of times. The rearrangement joins TRBV9 to TRBJ2-5, with 7 bases that match TRBD2. The J call may be incorrect, as the DNA end agrees better with TRBJ2-7. CDR3 length equals 16 residues. Germline V CDR1 and CDR2: SGDLS, YYNGEE. The CDR3 DNA is TGTGCCAGCAGCGTAGCGGGGGGTCCACTCTCCTACGAGCAGTACTTC. This encodes CASSVAGGPLSYEQYF.

Regarding this clone: Germline and junction disagree at one end, which may indicate a read error. This chain connects TRBV10-3 to TRBJ1-3, with D tentatively TRBD1 (6 bases). The CDR3 consists of 14 residues. CDR1 ENHRY and CDR2 SYGVKD come from the germline V gene. CDR3 sequence (DNA): TGTGCCAGCAGTTACGACAGGAATGGAAACACCATATATTTT. Translated: CASSYDRNGNTIYF.

This clone has a count of ten or more. V and J are TRBV10-3 and TRBJ2-3; 11 bases align to TRBD2. After removal of 5 bases from V and 6 bases from J, the junction contained 10 bases not matched to a gene. From germline, CDR1 is ENHRY and CDR2 SYGVKD. The CDR3 spans 16 residues. The CDR3 reads CAISNVGLAGGDTQYF. CDR3 DNA: TGTGCCATCAGTAATGTCGGGCTAGCGGGAGGCGATACGCAGTATTTT.

This clone came up many times. The genes are TRBV7-2 and TRBJ1-1; possible D gene TRBD1, 6 bases. This CDR3 region has 13 residues. Trimming cost V 4 bases and J 5 bases, with 11 bases left between them. The germline gives CDR1 SGHTA, CDR2 FQGNSA. The CDR3 protein is CASSSAQGTEAFF. Here the CDR3 DNA reads TGTGCCAGCAGCTCCGCTCAGGGGACTGAAGCTTTCTTT. Together with reference TRBV7-2 and TRBJ1-1, the CDR3 gives the full variable domain: GAGVSQSPSNKVTEKGKDVELRCDPISGHTALYWYRQSLGQGLEFLIYFQGNSAPDKSGLPSDRFSAERTGGSVSTLTIQRTQQEDSAVYLCASSSAQGTEAFFGQGTRLTVV.

This clone was observed at least ten times. The CDR3 ends on some other residue instead of the conserved phenylalanine or tryptophan, so this is likely a read error. It is unclear where the CDR3 begins or ends on the DNA, so no DNA is shown, and the CDR3 is as TCRdb lists it. The chain recombines TRBV6-1 with TRBJ2-7; the table's D call of TRBD2 was not tested on the DNA. Per germline, CDR1 MNHNS and CDR2 SASEGT. The CDR3 region is 11 residues in length, termini included. The CDR3: CASRQAGTMYL.

In this sample, this clone turned up many times. This chain connects TRBV4-2 to TRBJ1-3; the match to TRBD1 covers 8 bases. The CDR3 totals 16 residues. V was pared by 1 base and J by 0 bases, with 2 bases of the junction left unmatched. Germline-derived CDR1 and CDR2 are LGHNA and YNFKEQ. The CDR3 loop reads CASSQVQGGSGNTIYF. The CDR3 nucleotides are TGTGCCAGCAGCCAAGTACAGGGGGGCTCTGGAAACACCATATATTTT.

This clone appeared many times. This chain links TRBV9 with TRBJ2-1, with 14 positions matching TRBD2. Trimming took 5 bases from V and 4 from J; bases not matched to a gene: 8. Germline CDR1 SGDLS, CDR2 YYNGEE. The CDR3 loop spans 17 amino acids. This CDR3 reads CASSPQGLAGEYNEQFF. Here the CDR3 DNA reads TGTGCCAGCAGTCCCCAGGGACTAGCGGGAGAGTACAATGAGCAGTTCTTC.

This clone was seen ten or more times. The chain joins TRBV7-3 to TRBJ2-2; weak D call: TRBD1 (5 bases). V lost 5 bases, J lost 4 bases, and 14 bases lay in between. The CDR3 totals 15 residues. Germline V gives CDR1 SGHTA, CDR2 FQGTGA. The CDR3 DNA reads TGTGCCAGCAGCGAGACAGAATCCAGCACCGGGGAGCTGTTTTTT. It codes for CASSETESSTGELFF.

This clone was picked up many times. This chain links TRBV11-2 with TRBJ2-7, with TRBD1 matching 9 bases. The germline V gene has CDR1 SGHAT and CDR2 FQNNGV. The trim removed 2 bases at V and 4 bases at J, leaving 6 bases unmatched. The CDR3 covers 15 residues. The CDR3 DNA reads TGTGCCAGCAGCTTACGGGGACAGGGAGGGTACGAGCAGTACTTC. As protein: CASSLRGQGGYEQYF.

This clone has a count of ten or more. The V and J genes are TRBV5-1 and TRBJ1-3; 9 nucleotides align to TRBD1. The germline V gene has CDR1 SGHRS and CDR2 YFSETQ. This CDR3 is built from 18 residues. The V gene end was trimmed by 0 bases and the J gene end by 2 bases; junction bases not matched to a gene: 9. The CDR3: CASSLVGTGRYPGNTIYF. CDR3 DNA: TGCGCCAGCAGCTTGGTTGGGACAGGGAGATATCCTGGAAACACCATATATTTT.

This clone was recorded many times. CDR3 DNA: TGTGCCACCAGCAGAGATCAGGAGGGTAACACTGAAGCTTTCTTT. Its translation is CATSRDQEGNTEAFF. V is TRBV15 and J is TRBJ1-1; D is unclear. This CDR3 comprises 15 residues. Deletions cut 0 bases from V and 2 bases from J, with 10 bases between. In germline, CDR1 is LNHNV, CDR2 YYDKDF (reference sequence).

This clone was found a few times. The chain links TRBV30 to TRBJ1-2, with 10 bases fitting TRBD1. The CDR3 covers 13 residues. Germline V gene sequence: CDR1 GTSNPN, CDR2 SVGIG (reference sequence). V shed 0 bases, J shed 8 bases, and the junction held 3 bases outside the gene matches. Here the CDR3 reads CAWSVGTGEGYTF. The CDR3 nucleotides read TGTGCCTGGAGTGTAGGGACAGGGGAGGGCTACACCTTC.

This clone has at least ten counts. The V gene is TRBV18, the J gene TRBJ1-1; 7 bases are shared with TRBD1. Germline lookup yields CDR1 KGHSH and CDR2 LQKENI. J gave up 1 base and V 3 bases, and 8 bases lay outside the gene matches. The CDR3 has 16 residues. The CDR3 DNA sequence: TGTGCCAGCTCACCCCAAGGGGGCCACAAGAACACTGAAGCTTTCTTT. Its translation: CASSPQGGHKNTEAFF.

This clone showed up many times. In DNA, the CDR3 is TGTGCCAGCAGCTTAGAGTCTAGCGGGAGGAATACGCAGTATTTT. Encoded protein: CASSLESSGRNTQYF. The V and J genes are TRBV11-2 and TRBJ2-3; 11 bases align to TRBD2. The length of the CDR3 is 15 residues. The J segment lost 7 bases and the V segment lost 0 bases, leaving 3 bases of the junction unmatched. Per germline, CDR1 SGHAT and CDR2 FQNNGV.

This clone has ten or more counts. V and J are TRBV30 and TRBJ1-1; D might be TRBD1 (6 bases). Germline values: CDR1 GTSNPN, CDR2 SVGIG (reference sequence). The CDR3 runs to 12 residues. Trimming took off 4 bases at V and 3 bases at J, with 9 bases between the two ends. CDR3 sequence reads: CAWTGAHTEAFF. The CDR3, as DNA: TGTGCCTGGACAGGGGCTCACACTGAAGCTTTCTTT. The entire variable domain, with the rest obtained from reference TRBV30 and TRBJ1-1, is as follows: SQTIHQWPATLVQPVGSPLSLECTVEGTSNPNLYWYRQAAGRGLQLLFYSVGIGQISSEVPQNLSASRPQDRQFILSSKKLLLSDSGFYLCAWTGAHTEAFFGQGTRLTVV.

The chain joins TRBV7-9 to TRBJ1-6, with TRBD1 as a possible D gene (6 bases). This CDR3 contains 14 residues. The germline CDR1 and CDR2 sequences are SEHNR and FQNEAQ (reference sequence). V was trimmed by 5 bases and J by 7 bases, leaving 12 bases between them. The CDR3 DNA is TGTGCCAGCAGCACACAGGGTTTAAATTCACCCCTCCACTTT. It yields the protein CASSTQGLNSPLHF.

This clone was counted many times. This sequence joins TRBV19 and TRBJ2-5, with 9 bases aligning to TRBD2. The CDR3 is 15 amino acids. V lost 4 bases to trimming and J lost 2 bases; unmatched junction nucleotides: 5. The V gene's germline CDR1 is LNHDA and CDR2 SQIVND (reference sequence). CDR3 sequence reads: CASSTGLATQETQYF. The DNA for the CDR3 is TGTGCCAGTAGTACCGGACTAGCGACACAAGAGACCCAGTACTTC.

This clone has a count of ten or more. The chain links TRBV7-8 to TRBJ1-5, with 10 bases lining up with TRBD1. Germline CDR1 is SGHVS and CDR2 is FQNEAQ. The CDR3 has 17 residues. V trimming: 0 bases; J trimming: 5 bases; junction bases outside the gene matches: 7. This CDR3 is CASSLALGQGSYQPQHF. The CDR3, as DNA: TGTGCCAGCAGCTTAGCCCTGGGACAGGGGTCCTATCAGCCCCAGCATTTT.

In this sample, this clone turned up many times. The DNA of the CDR3 is TGTGCCAGCAGCCTGGAGGGACTAGCGGGAACCTACGAGCAGTACGTC. Its translation is CASSLEGLAGTYEQYV. The chain is built from TRBV5-6 and TRBJ2-7, with TRBD2 matching over 13 bases. The junction had 6 bases not matched to a gene; V was cut back by 4 bases and J by 2 bases. Germline CDR1 reads SGHDT; CDR2 reads YYEEEE. The CDR3 runs to 16 residues.